Below, 7 T cell receptor beta chains from the same sample are listed, as sequenced in a study of T cells in Graves' hyperthyroidism and ophthalmopathy. TCR beta CDR3 sequences were amplified from RNA transcripts. Researchers ran a first-round RT-PCR on the TCR CDR3 using the HTBI primer set. TCRdb analysed the multiplex PCR reads with MiXCR anew, one entry per CDR3 protein. The sample lists about 640,000 distinct CDR3 sequences, around 15% occurring once. Sequenced material: blood. The receptors shown here come from a woman in her forties or fifties with Graves' ophthalmopathy.

This clonotype was found a few times. The chain employs TRBV6-1 and TRBJ2-7, with a tentative D call TRBD1 (5 bases). Germline CDR1 is MNHNS and CDR2 is SASEGT. The CDR3 has 13 amino acids. With 0 bases removed from V and 6 bases from J, the gap between germline ends came to 9 bases. For the CDR3, the DNA is TGTGCCAGCAGTGAAGCGGGGCAGTTCGAGCAGTACTTC. Encoded protein: CASSEAGQFEQYF.

This clonotype has a count of ten or more. The chain has TRBV18 and TRBJ2-3; TRBD2 matches at 12 bases. Looked up from germline, CDR1 is KGHSH and CDR2 is LQKENI. The CDR3 length is 18 residues. Trimming at V came to 3 bases and at J to 2 bases, leaving 9 bases not matched to a gene. The CDR3 sequence is CASSPLLTSGGDTDTQYF. The CDR3 region has the DNA TGTGCCAGCTCACCCCTCTTGACTAGCGGGGGTGACACAGATACGCAGTATTTT.

This clonotype was observed many times. The chain uses TRBV20-1 and TRBJ2-1, with 9 nucleotides matching TRBD2. This CDR3 comprises 14 residues. J gave up 6 bases and V 6 bases, and 9 bases lay outside the gene matches. CDR1 is DFQATT, CDR2 SNEGSKA, per germline (reference sequence). The DNA of the CDR3 is TGCAGTGCCCAGGAGAGCGGGAGGCGCAATGAGCAGTTCTTC. Protein product: CSAQESGRRNEQFF.

This clonotype was counted many times. The chain employs TRBV28 and TRBJ2-3, with 9 bases matching TRBD1. V gave up 6 bases and J gave up 3 bases; unmatched junction bases: 4. The CDR3 is made up of 14 amino acids. Germline-derived CDR1 and CDR2 are MDHEN and SYDVKM. The CDR3 DNA reads TGTGCCAGCAGAGGGACAGGGAGAACAGATACGCAGTATTTT. Protein: CASRGTGRTDTQYF. Based on the CDR3 plus reference TRBV28 and TRBJ2-3, the full variable domain is DVKVTQSSRYLVKRTGEKVFLECVQDMDHENMFWYRQDPGLGLRLIYFSYDVKMKEKGDIPEGYSVSREKKERFSLILESASTNQTSMYLCASRGTGRTDTQYFGPGTRLTVL.

This clonotype was recorded a few times. The genes are TRBV9 and TRBJ2-3, with a possible D match to TRBD2 (7 bases). Trimming left V 4 bases short and J 3 bases short, with 24 bases between. Per germline, CDR1 SGDLS and CDR2 YYNGEE. There are 18 residues in the CDR3. Here the CDR3 reads CASSSWGGQGTPTDTQYF. The CDR3 DNA reads TGTGCCAGCAGCTCCTGGGGGGGGCAGGGGACACCAACAGATACGCAGTATTTT.

This clonotype has a count of ten or more. This chain links TRBV5-4 with TRBJ2-7; TRBD1 agrees at 8 bases. Germline V lookup: CDR1 SGHNT, CDR2 YYREEE (reference sequence). The CDR3 sequence is 14 residues long. Trimming at V came to 0 bases and at J to 6 bases, leaving 5 bases not matched to a gene. CDR3 DNA sequence: TGTGCCAGCAGCTTGGTCCAGGGGGCGGGCGAGCAGTACTTC. Its translation: CASSLVQGAGEQYF. Full variable domain (rest looked up from reference TRBV5-4 and TRBJ2-7): ETGVTQSPTHLIKTRGQQVTLRCSSQSGHNTVSWYQQALGQGPQFIFQYYREEENGRGNFPPRFSGLQFPNYSSELNVNALELDDSALYLCASSLVQGAGEQYFGPGTRLTVT.

This clonotype was picked up many times. The chain combines TRBV7-2 with TRBJ2-3; the D gene is possibly TRBD1 (6 bases). CDR1 and CDR2 from the germline V gene are SGHTA and FQGNSA. The CDR3 loop spans 17 amino acids. Trimming left V 0 bases short and J 0 bases short, with 13 bases between. CDR3 nucleotides: TGTGCCAGCAGCTTAGCGTTGGACAGCGTTAGCACAGATACGCAGTATTTT. Encoded protein: CASSLALDSVSTDTQYF.